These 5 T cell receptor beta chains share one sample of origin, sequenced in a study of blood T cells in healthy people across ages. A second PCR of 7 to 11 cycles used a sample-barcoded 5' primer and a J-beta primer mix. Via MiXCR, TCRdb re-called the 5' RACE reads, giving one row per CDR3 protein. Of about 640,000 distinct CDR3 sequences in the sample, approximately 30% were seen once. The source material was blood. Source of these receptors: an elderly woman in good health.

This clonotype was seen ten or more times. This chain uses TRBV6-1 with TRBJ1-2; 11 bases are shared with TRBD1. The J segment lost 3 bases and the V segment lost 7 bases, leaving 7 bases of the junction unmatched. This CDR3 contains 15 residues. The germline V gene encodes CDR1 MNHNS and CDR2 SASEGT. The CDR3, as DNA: TGTGCCAGCACCCACCGGGACAGGGGGGACTATGGCTACACCTTC. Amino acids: CASTHRDRGDYGYTF.

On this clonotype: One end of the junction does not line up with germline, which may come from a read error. The CDR3 loop reads CANSQERQDPYGYTF. The CDR3 DNA reads as TGTGCCAACAGCCAAGAGCGGCAGGACCCCTATGGCTACACTTTC. The chain combines TRBV4-2 with TRBJ1-2, with D hard to call. CDR1 and CDR2 (germline): LGHNA, YNFKEQ. CDR3 length: 15 amino acids.

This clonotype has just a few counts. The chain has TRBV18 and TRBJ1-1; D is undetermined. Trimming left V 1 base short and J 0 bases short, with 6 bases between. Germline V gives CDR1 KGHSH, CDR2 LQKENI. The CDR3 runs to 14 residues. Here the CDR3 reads CASSPLALNTEAFF. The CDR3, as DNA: TGTGCCAGCTCACCACTGGCGTTGAACACTGAAGCTTTCTTT. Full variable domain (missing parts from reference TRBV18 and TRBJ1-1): NAGVMQNPRHLVRRRGQEARLRCSPMKGHSHVYWYRQLPEEGLKFMVYLQKENIIDESGMPKERFSAEFPKEGPSILRIQQVVRGDSAAYFCASSPLALNTEAFFGQGTRLTVV.

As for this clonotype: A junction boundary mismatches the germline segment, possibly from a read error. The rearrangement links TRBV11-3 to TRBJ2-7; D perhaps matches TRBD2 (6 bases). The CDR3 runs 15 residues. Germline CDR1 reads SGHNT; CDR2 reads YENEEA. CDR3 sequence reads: CASSPHGGKTYEQYF. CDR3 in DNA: TGCGCCAGCAGCCCGCACGGGGGTAAGACCTACGAGCAGTACTTC.

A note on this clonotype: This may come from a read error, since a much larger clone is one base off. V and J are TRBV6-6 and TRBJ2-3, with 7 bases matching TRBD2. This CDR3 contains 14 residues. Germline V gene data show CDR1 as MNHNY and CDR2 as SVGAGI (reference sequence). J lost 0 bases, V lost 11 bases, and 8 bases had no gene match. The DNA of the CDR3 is TGTGCCTCTACCCGGACTAGTAGCACAGATACGCAGTATTTT. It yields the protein CASTRTSSTDTQYF.